What follows are 31 T cell receptor beta chains derived from one specimen sequenced in a study of beta chain features in type 1 diabetes. TCRB transcripts that were expressed got sequenced, as all of the isolated RNA had been reverse transcribed. The protocol was immunoSEQ multiplex PCR, while the TCRdb copy is restricted to in-frame clones and leaves out a portion. The sample records 300,000 to 350,000 clones, 8% being singletons. Source material: central memory CD4+ T cells from blood. Every receptor here comes from a young woman in good health.

The gene calls are TRBV7-9 and TRBJ1-1; D might be TRBD1 (5 bases). Germline CDR1 is SEHNR and CDR2 is FQNEAQ (reference sequence). V lost 4 bases and J lost 0, with 9 bases in between. The CDR3 is made up of 14 amino acids. The CDR3 is CASSSQGLNTEAFF. Here the CDR3 DNA reads TGTGCCAGCAGCTCCCAGGGATTGAACACTGAAGCTTTCTTT.

Only a few counts were recorded for this clone. V and J are TRBV7-2 and TRBJ2-7; TRBD2 matches 8 bases. The germline gives CDR1 SGHTA, CDR2 FQGNSA. Unmatched junction bases numbered 8, after V lost 2 bases and J lost 5 bases. The CDR3 extends over 15 amino acids. The CDR3 here is CASSLQAGVRNEQYF. The CDR3 DNA reads TGTGCCAGCAGCTTACAAGCGGGAGTTAGGAACGAGCAGTACTTC.

The sample holds many counts of this clone. The chain employs TRBV5-4 and TRBJ2-3, with D maybe TRBD2 (6 bases). CDR1 is SGHNT, CDR2 YYREEE, per germline (reference sequence). V lost 0 bases to trimming and J lost 8 bases, with 16 bases between them. This CDR3 contains 15 residues. CDR3 coding DNA: TGTGCCAGCAGCTTGGAGACTAGATTCGCCTCTACGCAGTATTTT. Amino acids: CASSLETRFASTQYF.

This clone appeared a few times. This chain connects TRBV4-3 to TRBJ2-1, with no clear D. Germline CDR1 reads LGHNA; CDR2 reads YSLEER. The V end lost 3 bases, the J end lost 5 bases, and 8 bases lay between the germline ends. The CDR3 runs to 13 residues. CDR3 nucleotides: TGCGCCAGCAGCCACGGCGGTAACAATGAGCAGTTCTTC. This sequence encodes CASSHGGNNEQFF.

A few counts support this clone. CDR3: CASRSNSYEQYF. CDR3 in DNA: TGTGCCAGCAGGTCTAACTCCTACGAGCAGTACTTC. This chain uses TRBV7-8 with TRBJ2-7; D not certain. Germline V gene data show CDR1 as SGHVS and CDR2 as FQNEAQ. V lost 6 bases, J lost 0 bases, and 6 bases lay in between. The CDR3 has 12 residues.

V and J are TRBV7-9 and TRBJ2-5; 11 positions match TRBD1. Trimming removed 6 bases from V and 2 bases from J; junction bases left unmatched: 2. The CDR3 is made up of 14 amino acids. Germline CDR1 reads SEHNR; CDR2 reads FQNEAQ (reference sequence). CDR3: CASSRDRGQETQYF. The CDR3, as DNA: TGTGCCAGCAGTCGGGACAGGGGGCAAGAGACCCAGTACTTC.

In this sample, this clone turned up a few times. The chain combines TRBV14 with TRBJ1-1; the match to TRBD1 covers 7 bases. V shed 4 bases, J shed 7 bases, and the junction held 12 bases outside the gene matches. Germline V gene lookup returns CDR1 SGHDN and CDR2 FVKESK. The CDR3 is 15 residues long. The DNA of the CDR3 is TGTGCCAGCAGCCTACAAACCCTGAGGGACAGTGAAGCTTTCTTT. It specifies CASSLQTLRDSEAFF.

This clone has a count of ten or more. V is TRBV6-1 and J is TRBJ2-4, with 7 positions matching TRBD1. The CDR3 totals 15 residues. Germline assignment: CDR1 MNHNS and CDR2 SASEGT. V gave up 8 bases and J gave up 6 bases; unmatched junction bases: 13. The CDR3 DNA reads as TGTGCCAGCTCAGTAACGGGACAGCCAAGAAACATTCAGTACTTC. This gives the protein CASSVTGQPRNIQYF.

Many counts were recorded for this clone. The chain uses TRBV10-3 and TRBJ2-2; 11 nucleotides match TRBD2. From germline, CDR1 is ENHRY and CDR2 SYGVKD. This CDR3 region has 14 residues. The ends lost 6 bases at V and 6 bases at J; junction bases unmatched: 3. The CDR3 DNA reads TGTGCCATCAGGGGACTAGCGGAGGCCGGGGAGCTGTTTTTT. It yields the protein CAIRGLAEAGELFF.

This clone was seen repeatedly, ten times or more. The chain combines TRBV5-1 with TRBJ1-2; the D gene is possibly TRBD1 (5 bases). Trimming took 4 bases from V and 7 from J, leaving 14 bases between them. Germline-derived CDR1 and CDR2 are SGHRS and YFSETQ. The CDR3 sequence is 13 residues long. CDR3 bases: TGCGCCAGCAGCCCCGTCTTGGGGCTTGGCTACACCTTC. Protein product: CASSPVLGLGYTF.

V gene TRBV5-1 combines with J gene TRBJ2-1; the D gene is possibly TRBD2 (6 bases). The ends were cut back, 0 bases at V and 2 bases at J, with 9 bases in the middle. CDR3 length: 15 amino acids. Germline V lookup: CDR1 SGHRS, CDR2 YFSETQ. This CDR3 is CASSLVTSAYNEQFF. The CDR3 bases are TGCGCCAGCAGCTTGGTGACTAGTGCCTACAATGAGCAGTTCTTC. Together with reference TRBV5-1 and TRBJ2-1, the CDR3 gives the full variable domain: KAGVTQTPRYLIKTRGQQVTLSCSPISGHRSVSWYQQTPGQGLQFLFEYFSETQRNKGNFPGRFSGRQFSNSRSEMNVSTLELGDSALYLCASSLVTSAYNEQFFGPGTRLTVL.

The chain is built from TRBV29-1 and TRBJ2-3; TRBD1 matches at 9 bases. Germline V gene lookup returns CDR1 SQVTM and CDR2 ANQGSEA. The ends lost 6 bases at V and 3 bases at J; junction bases unmatched: 7. The length of the CDR3 is 14 residues. The CDR3 reads CSVSGTGWTDTQYF. Written as DNA, the CDR3 is TGCAGCGTCTCCGGGACAGGGTGGACAGATACGCAGTATTTT.

This clone was observed a handful of times. This sequence joins TRBV7-2 and TRBJ2-7; D gene ambiguous. Trimming stripped 5 bases from V and 12 bases from J, with 14 bases between. This CDR3 spans 11 amino acids. Germline CDR1 and CDR2: SGHTA and FQGNSA. Here the CDR3 DNA reads TGTGCCAGCAGCCCACATATCAAGCTGTACTTC. Amino acid sequence: CASSPHIKLYF.

J is TRBJ1-2 and V is TRBV11-2; maybe TRBD1 (6 bases). The CDR3 spans 13 residues. Trimming removed 6 bases at V and 2 bases at J, with 10 bases between. CDR1 and CDR2 from the germline V gene are SGHAT and FQNNGV. The CDR3 DNA sequence: TGTGCCAGCAGACGGACAGCAAACTATGGCTACACCTTC. Translated: CASRRTANYGYTF.

This clone came up many times. The genes are TRBV5-5 and TRBJ1-1; unclear D gene. Trimming removed 1 base at V and 5 bases at J, with 9 bases between. There are 13 residues in the CDR3. Germline-derived CDR1 and CDR2 are SGHKS and YYEKEE (reference sequence). DNA for the CDR3: TGTGCCAGCAGCTTGTTGTTCAATACTGAAGCTTTCTTT. Its translation is CASSLLFNTEAFF.

The chain recombines TRBV7-3 with TRBJ2-5, with D perhaps assigned TRBD1 or TRBD2 (5 bases each). Germline V CDR1 and CDR2: SGHTA, FQGTGA. Trimming pared 5 bases from V and 7 bases from J, leaving 17 bases between. CDR3 length: 14 amino acids. In DNA form, the CDR3 reads TGTGCCAGCAGCCCAGGGACCGCCCTTGGGACCCAGTACTTC. Amino acids: CASSPGTALGTQYF.

V usage is TRBV4-2 and J usage is TRBJ2-5; D is tentatively TRBD1 or TRBD2 (5 bases each). Looked up from germline, CDR1 is LGHNA and CDR2 is YNFKEQ. Trimming cost V 3 bases and J 4 bases, with 18 bases left between them. This CDR3 spans 16 amino acids. The CDR3 DNA reads TGTGCCAGCAGCCACGCCTCTATGGGACGGGGAGAGACCCAGTACTTC. Amino acids: CASSHASMGRGETQYF.

This clone turned up a few times. J is TRBJ2-7 and V is TRBV7-2; TRBD2 aligns across 8 bases. This CDR3 contains 16 residues. Germline CDR1 and CDR2: SGHTA and FQGNSA. The trim removed 5 bases at V and 0 bases at J, leaving 9 bases unmatched. This CDR3 is CASSRRLAPPSYEQYF. CDR3 bases: TGTGCCAGCAGCCGCAGACTAGCGCCACCCTCCTACGAGCAGTACTTC.

In its sample, this clone was seen many times. The chain employs TRBV7-2 and TRBJ2-4; D not resolved. The CDR3 is 15 residues long. CDR1 SGHTA and CDR2 FQGNSA come from the germline V gene. The V end lost 5 bases, the J end lost 0 bases, and 11 bases lay between the germline ends. The CDR3 sequence is CASSPQVLAKNIQYF. The CDR3, as DNA: TGTGCCAGCAGCCCGCAGGTTCTAGCCAAAAACATTCAGTACTTC.

This chain uses TRBV7-2 with TRBJ2-7; TRBD2 matches at 11 bases. V gave up 5 bases and J gave up 9 bases; unmatched junction bases: 12. The length of the CDR3 is 15 residues. Germline V CDR1 and CDR2: SGHTA, FQGNSA. As DNA, the CDR3 is TGTGCCAGCAGCGCCGAACTAGCGGGAGAGGTCGGGCAGTACTTC. Translated, it gives CASSAELAGEVGQYF.

This chain connects TRBV29-1 to TRBJ1-1; 9 bases map to TRBD1. Per the germline V gene, CDR1 is SQVTM and CDR2 is ANQGSEA. The length of the CDR3 is 12 residues. The V gene end was trimmed by 7 bases and the J gene end by 5 bases; junction bases not matched to a gene: 5. The CDR3 DNA sequence: TGCAGCGGGAGACAGGGGGGTACTGAAGCTTTCTTT. Its translation: CSGRQGGTEAFF. The full variable domain, with the rest looked up from reference TRBV29-1 and TRBJ1-1, is SAVISQKPSRDICQRGTSLTIQCQVDSQVTMMFWYRQQPGQSLTLIATANQGSEATYESGFVIDKFPISRPNLTFSTLTVSNMSPEDSSIYLCSGRQGGTEAFFGQGTRLTVV.

V and J are TRBV4-2 and TRBJ1-2; 7 bases align to TRBD1. This CDR3 has 14 residues. V lost 3 bases to trimming and J lost 3 bases; unmatched junction nucleotides: 4. Germline CDR1 is LGHNA and CDR2 is YNFKEQ. The CDR3 protein is CASSQDRIDYGYTF. As DNA, the CDR3 is TGTGCCAGCAGCCAGGACAGGATCGACTATGGCTACACCTTC.

The chain employs TRBV7-3 and TRBJ1-1; TRBD1 matches at 7 bases. V shed 3 bases, J shed 4 bases, and the junction held 5 bases outside the gene matches. Germline V gene lookup returns CDR1 SGHTA and CDR2 FQGTGA. The CDR3 totals 14 residues. The DNA of the CDR3 is TGTGCCAGCAGCTTGGGACAGCTTAGCACTGAAGCTTTCTTT. Protein sequence: CASSLGQLSTEAFF.

Many counts were recorded for this clone. This sequence joins TRBV27 and TRBJ2-5; D unclear. Trimming removed 8 bases from V and 7 bases from J, with 11 bases in between. CDR3 size: 11 residues. CDR1 and CDR2 (germline): MNHEY, SMNVEV (reference sequence). DNA of the CDR3: TGTGCCAGCCGCCCTCGGAGGACCCAGTACTTC. Amino acid sequence: CASRPRRTQYF.

This chain connects TRBV5-1 to TRBJ2-1; TRBD2 is a possible D gene (5 bases). Germline values: CDR1 SGHRS, CDR2 YFSETQ. The CDR3 has 15 residues. Trimming stripped 6 bases from V and 0 bases from J, with 13 bases between. CDR3 loop: CASTHSAGSYNEQFF. CDR3 nucleotide sequence: TGCGCCAGCACTCATTCGGCGGGCTCCTACAATGAGCAGTTCTTC.

The chain recombines TRBV4-3 with TRBJ2-1; unclear D gene. This CDR3 is 14 amino acids long. Germline-derived CDR1 and CDR2 are LGHNA and YSLEER. V lost 0 bases to trimming and J lost 9 bases, with 12 bases between them. CDR3 protein: CASSQDRAPGEQFF. In DNA, the CDR3 is TGCGCCAGCAGCCAAGATAGGGCCCCGGGTGAGCAGTTCTTC.

The J gene is TRBJ1-2, the V gene TRBV29-1, with 7 bases matching TRBD1. Germline V gives CDR1 SQVTM, CDR2 ANQGSEA. The CDR3 sequence is 16 residues long. J lost 6 bases, V lost 6 bases, and 19 bases had no gene match. CDR3 region: CSVRGGKGYVEDGYTF. In nucleotides, the CDR3 is TGCAGCGTCAGGGGGGGAAAGGGGTACGTGGAGGATGGCTACACCTTC. The full variable domain, rest sourced from reference TRBV29-1 and TRBJ1-2, is SAVISQKPSRDICQRGTSLTIQCQVDSQVTMMFWYRQQPGQSLTLIATANQGSEATYESGFVIDKFPISRPNLTFSTLTVSNMSPEDSSIYLCSVRGGKGYVEDGYTFGSGTRLTVV.

This clone was observed a handful of times. The V call is TRBV7-8, the J call TRBJ2-5; either TRBD1 or TRBD2 may fit D (5 bases each). CDR1 and CDR2 (germline): SGHVS, FQNEAQ. The CDR3 contains 14 residues. V was pared by 5 bases and J by 2 bases, with 12 bases between. CDR3 nucleotides: TGTGCCAGCAGCCAGGGACGAGGACAAGAGACCCAGTACTTC. Translating gives CASSQGRGQETQYF.

The chain couples TRBV5-4 to TRBJ2-2; TRBD1 matches at 9 bases. V lost 4 bases and J lost 7; bases outside the gene matches: 14. Germline lookup yields CDR1 SGHNT and CDR2 YYREEE (reference sequence). This CDR3 has 17 residues. CDR3 residues: CASSPSNRGRVSGELFF. The CDR3 DNA sequence: TGTGCCAGCAGCCCATCGAACAGGGGGCGAGTGAGCGGGGAGCTGTTTTTT.

This clone was recorded many times. The chain is built from TRBV9 and TRBJ2-1; weak D call: TRBD2 (5 bases). Trimming pared 0 bases from V and 9 bases from J, leaving 13 bases between. The CDR3 totals 14 residues. Germline-derived CDR1 and CDR2 are SGDLS and YYNGEE. The CDR3 protein is CASSVGTSTVEQFF. The CDR3 DNA reads as TGTGCCAGCAGCGTAGGTACTAGTACCGTTGAGCAGTTCTTC.

This clone was counted between two and nine times. The rearrangement joins TRBV4-3 to TRBJ1-2; D not resolved. In germline, CDR1 is LGHNA, CDR2 YSLEER. The CDR3 runs 12 residues. V was trimmed by 1 base and J by 7 bases, leaving 7 bases between them. The DNA for the CDR3 is TGCGCCAGCAGCCAAGGCCTCAGTGGCTACACCTTC. Its translation is CASSQGLSGYTF.